This T cell receptor beta chain appears in the sequencing data of a study of blood T cell repertoires in COVID-19. Clones were sequenced by immunoSEQ multiplex PCR, and TCRdb holds only the in-frame ones, with some missing. Here the sample spans some 260,000 clones, about three quarters being singletons. The germline V gene encodes CDR1 SNHLY and CDR2 FYNNEI. This CDR3 comprises 14 residues. V lost 6 bases to trimming and J lost 8 bases; unmatched junction nucleotides: 7. The receptor's source is an elderly woman with acute or convalescent COVID-19. The specimen was peripheral blood. This rearrangement joins TRBV2 to TRBJ1-5; the match to TRBD1 covers 10 bases. The DNA of the CDR3 is TGTGCCAGCAGAGGGGACAGGGGTTACGAGCCCCAGCATTTT. It encodes CASRGDRGYEPQHF.